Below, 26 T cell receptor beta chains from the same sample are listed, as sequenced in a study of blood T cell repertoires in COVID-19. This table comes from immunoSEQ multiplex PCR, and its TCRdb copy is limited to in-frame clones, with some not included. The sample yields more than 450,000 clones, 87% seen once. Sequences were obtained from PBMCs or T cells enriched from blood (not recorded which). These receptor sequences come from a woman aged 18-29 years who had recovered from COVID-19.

The CDR3 sequence is CASSQTSGGSSDTQYF. CDR3 sequence (DNA): TGCGCCAGCAGCCAAACTAGCGGGGGGTCGAGCGATACGCAGTATTTT. The V and J genes are TRBV4-1 and TRBJ2-3; 12 nucleotides agree with TRBD2. The CDR3 is made up of 16 amino acids. V shed 2 bases, J shed 6 bases, and the junction held 6 bases outside the gene matches. CDR1 is MGHRA and CDR2 is YSYEKL in the germline V gene.

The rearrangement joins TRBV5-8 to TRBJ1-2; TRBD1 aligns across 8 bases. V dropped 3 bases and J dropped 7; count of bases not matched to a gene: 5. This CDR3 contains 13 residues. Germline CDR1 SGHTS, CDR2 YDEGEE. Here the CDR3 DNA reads TGTGCCAGCAGCTCGGACAGGGAGGGTGGCTACACCTTC. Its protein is CASSSDREGGYTF.

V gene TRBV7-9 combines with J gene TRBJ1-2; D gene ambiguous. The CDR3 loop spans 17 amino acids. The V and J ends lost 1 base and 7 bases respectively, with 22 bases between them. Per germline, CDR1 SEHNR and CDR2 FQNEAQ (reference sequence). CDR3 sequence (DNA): TGTGCCAGCAGCTTAGTTCTGCTCGACAACCTGCGACGTGGCTACACCTTC. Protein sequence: CASSLVLLDNLRRGYTF.

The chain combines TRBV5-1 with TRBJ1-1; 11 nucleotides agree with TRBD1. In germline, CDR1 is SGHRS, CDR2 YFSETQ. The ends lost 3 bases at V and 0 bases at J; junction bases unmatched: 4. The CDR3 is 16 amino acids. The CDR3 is CASSWGQGGLNTEAFF. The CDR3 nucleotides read TGCGCCAGCAGCTGGGGACAGGGGGGGCTGAACACTGAAGCTTTCTTT.

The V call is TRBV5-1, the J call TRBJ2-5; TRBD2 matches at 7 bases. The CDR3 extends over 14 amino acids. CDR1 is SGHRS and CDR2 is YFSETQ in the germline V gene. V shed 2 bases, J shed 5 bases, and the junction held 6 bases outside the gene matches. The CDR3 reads CASSFDGGRETQYF. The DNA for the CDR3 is TGCGCCAGCAGCTTTGACGGGGGGAGGGAGACCCAGTACTTC.

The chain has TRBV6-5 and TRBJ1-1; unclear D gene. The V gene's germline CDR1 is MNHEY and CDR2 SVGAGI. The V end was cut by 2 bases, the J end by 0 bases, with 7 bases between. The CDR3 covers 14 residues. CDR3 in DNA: TGTGCCAGCAGTTACCCGGGGATGAACACTGAAGCTTTCTTT. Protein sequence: CASSYPGMNTEAFF.

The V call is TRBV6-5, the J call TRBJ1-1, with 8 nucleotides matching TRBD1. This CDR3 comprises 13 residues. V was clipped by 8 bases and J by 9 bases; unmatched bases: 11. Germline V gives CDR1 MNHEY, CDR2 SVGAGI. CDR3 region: CASEGQGAQKAFF. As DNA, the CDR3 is TGTGCCAGCGAAGGGCAGGGGGCGCAAAAAGCTTTCTTT.

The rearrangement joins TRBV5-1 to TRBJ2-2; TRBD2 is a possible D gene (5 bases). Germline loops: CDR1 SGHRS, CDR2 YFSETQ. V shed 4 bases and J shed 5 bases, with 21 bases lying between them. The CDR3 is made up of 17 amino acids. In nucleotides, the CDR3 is TGCGCCAGCAGCCCTCCACTCGCGGAGGTAGGGACCGGGGAGCTGTTTTTT. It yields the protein CASSPPLAEVGTGELFF. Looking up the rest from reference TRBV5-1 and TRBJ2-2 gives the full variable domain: KAGVTQTPRYLIKTRGQQVTLSCSPISGHRSVSWYQQTPGQGLQFLFEYFSETQRNKGNFPGRFSGRQFSNSRSEMNVSTLELGDSALYLCASSPPLAEVGTGELFFGEGSRLTVL.

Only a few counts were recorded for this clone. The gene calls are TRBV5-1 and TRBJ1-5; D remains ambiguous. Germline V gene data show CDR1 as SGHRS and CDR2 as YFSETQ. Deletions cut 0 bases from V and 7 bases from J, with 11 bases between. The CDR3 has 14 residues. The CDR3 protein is CASSLDSSGQPQHF. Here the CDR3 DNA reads TGCGCCAGCAGCTTGGACAGTTCGGGACAGCCCCAGCATTTT.

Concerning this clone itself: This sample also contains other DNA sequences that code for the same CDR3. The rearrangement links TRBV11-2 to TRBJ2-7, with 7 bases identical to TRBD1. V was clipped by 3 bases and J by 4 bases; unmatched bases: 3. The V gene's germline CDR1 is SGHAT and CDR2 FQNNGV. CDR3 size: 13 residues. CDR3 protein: CASSLYRGYEQYF. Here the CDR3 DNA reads TGTGCCAGCAGCTTGTACAGGGGATACGAGCAGTACTTC. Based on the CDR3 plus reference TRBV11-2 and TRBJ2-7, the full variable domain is EAGVAQSPRYKIIEKRQSVAFWCNPISGHATLYWYQQILGQGPKLLIQFQNNGVVDDSQLPKDRFSAERLKGVDSTLKIQPAKLEDSAVYLCASSLYRGYEQYFGPGTRLTVT.

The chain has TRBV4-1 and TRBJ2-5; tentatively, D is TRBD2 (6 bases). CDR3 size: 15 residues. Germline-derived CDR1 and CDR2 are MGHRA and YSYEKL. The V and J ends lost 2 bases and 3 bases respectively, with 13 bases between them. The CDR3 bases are TGCGCCAGCAGCCAATTCGGTGGGAGGAAAGAGACCCAGTACTTC. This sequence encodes CASSQFGGRKETQYF.

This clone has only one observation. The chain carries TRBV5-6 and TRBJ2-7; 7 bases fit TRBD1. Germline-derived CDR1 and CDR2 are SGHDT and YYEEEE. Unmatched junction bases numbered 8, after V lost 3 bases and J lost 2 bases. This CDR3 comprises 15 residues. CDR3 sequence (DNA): TGTGCCAGCAGCTCTCCGGGACAGACAGCCTACGAGCAGTACTTC. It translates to CASSSPGQTAYEQYF. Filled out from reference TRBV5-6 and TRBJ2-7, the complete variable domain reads DAGVTQSPTHLIKTRGQQVTLRCSPKSGHDTVSWYQQALGQGPQFIFQYYEEEERQRGNFPDRFSGHQFPNYSSELNVNALLLGDSALYLCASSSPGQTAYEQYFGPGTRLTVT.

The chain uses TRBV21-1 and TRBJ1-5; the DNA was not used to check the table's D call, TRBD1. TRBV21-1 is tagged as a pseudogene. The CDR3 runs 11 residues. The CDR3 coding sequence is TGTGCCAGCAGCTCCCGACAGTCGTCGCATTTT. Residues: CASSSRQSSHF.

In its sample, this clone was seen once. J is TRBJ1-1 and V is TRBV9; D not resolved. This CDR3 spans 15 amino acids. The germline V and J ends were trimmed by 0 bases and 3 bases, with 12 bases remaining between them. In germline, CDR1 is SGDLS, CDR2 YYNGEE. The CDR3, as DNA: TGTGCCAGCAGCGTAGGTCGGGTTGGGTACACTGAAGCTTTCTTT. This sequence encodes CASSVGRVGYTEAFF.

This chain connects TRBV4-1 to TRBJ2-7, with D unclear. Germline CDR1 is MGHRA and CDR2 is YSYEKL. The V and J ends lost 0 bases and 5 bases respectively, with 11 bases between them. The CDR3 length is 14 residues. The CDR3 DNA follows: TGCGCCAGCAGCCAAGATCGGTATCTCCACGAGCAGTACTTC. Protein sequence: CASSQDRYLHEQYF.

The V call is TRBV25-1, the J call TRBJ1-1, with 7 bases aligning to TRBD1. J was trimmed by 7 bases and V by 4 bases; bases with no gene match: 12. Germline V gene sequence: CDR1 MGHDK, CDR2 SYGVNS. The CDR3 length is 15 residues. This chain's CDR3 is CASSGVGAGGGEAFF. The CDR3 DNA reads TGTGCCAGCAGTGGAGTAGGGGCAGGGGGAGGTGAAGCTTTCTTT.

CDR3 amino acids: CASSSQGRDYGYTF. DNA for the CDR3: TGTGCCAGCAGTTCACAGGGTAGGGACTATGGCTACACCTTC. V is TRBV6-6 and J is TRBJ1-2; a possible D gene is TRBD1 (6 bases). This CDR3 has 14 amino acids. Trimming left V 4 bases short and J 3 bases short, with 12 bases between. Germline V lookup: CDR1 MNHNY, CDR2 SVGAGI (reference sequence).

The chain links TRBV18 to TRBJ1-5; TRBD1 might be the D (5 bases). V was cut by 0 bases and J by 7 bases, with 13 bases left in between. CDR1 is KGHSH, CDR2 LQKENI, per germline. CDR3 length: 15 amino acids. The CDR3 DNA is TGTGCCAGCTCACCACCTAGGGTGGGGCACCAGCCCCAGCATTTT. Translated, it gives CASSPPRVGHQPQHF. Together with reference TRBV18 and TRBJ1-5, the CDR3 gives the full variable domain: NAGVMQNPRHLVRRRGQEARLRCSPMKGHSHVYWYRQLPEEGLKFMVYLQKENIIDESGMPKERFSAEFPKEGPSILRIQQVVRGDSAAYFCASSPPRVGHQPQHFGDGTRLSIL.

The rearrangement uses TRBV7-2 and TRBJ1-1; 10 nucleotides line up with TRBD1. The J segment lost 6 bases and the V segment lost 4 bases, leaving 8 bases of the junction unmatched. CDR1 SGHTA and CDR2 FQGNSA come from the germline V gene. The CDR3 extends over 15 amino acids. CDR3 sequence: CASSSGQGTKPEAFF. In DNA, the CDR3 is TGTGCCAGCAGCTCGGGACAGGGGACGAAACCTGAAGCTTTCTTT.

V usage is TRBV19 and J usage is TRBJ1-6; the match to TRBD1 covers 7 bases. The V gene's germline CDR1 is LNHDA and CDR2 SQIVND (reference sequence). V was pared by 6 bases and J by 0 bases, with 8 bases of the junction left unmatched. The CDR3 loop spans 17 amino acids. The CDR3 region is CASSRDSSDSYNSPLHF. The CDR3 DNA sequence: TGTGCCAGTAGCCGGGACAGCTCCGACTCCTATAATTCACCCCTCCACTTT.

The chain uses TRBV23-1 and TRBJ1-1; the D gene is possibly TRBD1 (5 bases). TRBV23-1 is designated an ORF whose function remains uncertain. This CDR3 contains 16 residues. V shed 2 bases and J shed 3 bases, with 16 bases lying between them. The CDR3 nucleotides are TGCGCCAGCAGTCAAACCCCCGGACATATCGACACTGAAGCTTTCTTT. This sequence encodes CASSQTPGHIDTEAFF.

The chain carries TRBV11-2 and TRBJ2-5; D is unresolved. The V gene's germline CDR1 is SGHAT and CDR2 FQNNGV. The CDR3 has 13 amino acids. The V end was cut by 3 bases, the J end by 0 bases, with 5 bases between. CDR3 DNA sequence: TGTGCCAGCAGCTTCCCGTACCAAGAGACCCAGTACTTC. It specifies CASSFPYQETQYF.

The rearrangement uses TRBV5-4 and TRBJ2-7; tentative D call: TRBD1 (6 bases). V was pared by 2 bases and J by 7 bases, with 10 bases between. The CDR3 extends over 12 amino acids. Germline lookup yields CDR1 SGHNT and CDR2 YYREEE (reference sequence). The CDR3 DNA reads TGTGCCAGCAGCTTTAGGGGGTCGGAGCAGTACTTC. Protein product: CASSFRGSEQYF.

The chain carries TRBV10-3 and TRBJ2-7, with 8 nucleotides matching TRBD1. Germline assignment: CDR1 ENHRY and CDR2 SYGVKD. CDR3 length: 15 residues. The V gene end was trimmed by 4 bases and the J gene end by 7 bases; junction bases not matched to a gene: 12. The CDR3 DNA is TGTGCCATCAGTGCCTCCGGGCAGGGGGCCGGGGAGCAGTACTTC. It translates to CAISASGQGAGEQYF.

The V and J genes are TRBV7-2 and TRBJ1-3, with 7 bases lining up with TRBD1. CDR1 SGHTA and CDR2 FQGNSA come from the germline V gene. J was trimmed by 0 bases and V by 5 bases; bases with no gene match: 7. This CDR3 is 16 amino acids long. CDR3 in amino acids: CASSQSGTVSGNTIYF. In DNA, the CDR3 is TGTGCCAGCAGCCAATCCGGGACAGTCTCTGGAAACACCATATATTTT.

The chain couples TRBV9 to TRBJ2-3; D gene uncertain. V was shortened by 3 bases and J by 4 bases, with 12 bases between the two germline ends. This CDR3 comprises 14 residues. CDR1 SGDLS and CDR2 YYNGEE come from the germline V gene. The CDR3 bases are TGTGCCAGCAGCGCTGACACCCGTTCAGATACGCAGTATTTT. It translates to CASSADTRSDTQYF.